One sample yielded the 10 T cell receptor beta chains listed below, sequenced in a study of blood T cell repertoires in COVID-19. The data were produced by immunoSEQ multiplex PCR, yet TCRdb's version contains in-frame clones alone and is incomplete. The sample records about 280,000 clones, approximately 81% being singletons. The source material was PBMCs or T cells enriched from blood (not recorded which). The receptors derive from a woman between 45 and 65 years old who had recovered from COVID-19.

The CDR3 loop reads CAWSVTVGNSPLHF. The DNA for the CDR3 is TGTGCCTGGAGTGTGACAGTGGGCAATTCACCCCTCCACTTT. The chain uses TRBV30 and TRBJ1-6, with D perhaps matching TRBD1 (5 bases). V was trimmed by 0 bases and J by 7 bases, leaving 10 bases between them. This CDR3 is 14 amino acids long. The germline gives CDR1 GTSNPN, CDR2 SVGIG (reference sequence).

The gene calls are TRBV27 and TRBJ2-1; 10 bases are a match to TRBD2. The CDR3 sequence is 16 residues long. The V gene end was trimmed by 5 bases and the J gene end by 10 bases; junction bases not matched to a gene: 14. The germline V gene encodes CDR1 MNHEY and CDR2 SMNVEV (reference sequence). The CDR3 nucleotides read TGTGCCAGCAGTGTACTCGCCCTAGCGGGAGTGGGAGAGCAGTTCTTC. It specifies CASSVLALAGVGEQFF.

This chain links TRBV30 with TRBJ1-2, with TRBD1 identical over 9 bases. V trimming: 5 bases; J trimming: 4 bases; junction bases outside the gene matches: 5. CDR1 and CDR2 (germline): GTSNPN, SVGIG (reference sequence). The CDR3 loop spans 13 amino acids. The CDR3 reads CAWDRGYGYGYTF. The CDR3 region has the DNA TGTGCCTGGGACAGGGGGTATGGCTATGGCTACACCTTC.

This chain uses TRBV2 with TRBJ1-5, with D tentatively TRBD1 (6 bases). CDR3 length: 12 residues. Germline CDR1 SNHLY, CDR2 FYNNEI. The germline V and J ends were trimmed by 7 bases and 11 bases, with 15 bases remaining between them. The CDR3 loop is CASNGGQGAQHF. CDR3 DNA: TGTGCCAGCAATGGGGGCCAAGGGGCCCAGCATTTT.

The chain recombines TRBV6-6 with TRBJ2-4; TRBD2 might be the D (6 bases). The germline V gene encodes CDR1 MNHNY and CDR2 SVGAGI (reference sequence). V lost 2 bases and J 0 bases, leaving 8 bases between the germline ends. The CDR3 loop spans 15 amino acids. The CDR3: CASSYEAGAKNIQYF. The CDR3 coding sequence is TGTGCCAGCAGTTACGAAGCGGGAGCCAAAAACATTCAGTACTTC.

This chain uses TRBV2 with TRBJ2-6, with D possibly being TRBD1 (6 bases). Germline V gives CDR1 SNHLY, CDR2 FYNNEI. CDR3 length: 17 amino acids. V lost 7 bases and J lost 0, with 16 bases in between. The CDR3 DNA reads TGTGCCAGCATAAAGGACAGTTTTCCCTCTGGGGCCAACGTCCTGACTTTC. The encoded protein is CASIKDSFPSGANVLTF.

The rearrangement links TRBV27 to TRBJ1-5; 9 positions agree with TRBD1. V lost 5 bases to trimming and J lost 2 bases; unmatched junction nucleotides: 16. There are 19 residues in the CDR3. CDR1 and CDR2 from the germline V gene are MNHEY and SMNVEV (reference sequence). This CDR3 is CASSPVLTGGPLGNQPQHF. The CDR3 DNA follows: TGTGCCAGCAGTCCCGTATTGACAGGGGGTCCCCTCGGCAATCAGCCCCAGCATTTT.

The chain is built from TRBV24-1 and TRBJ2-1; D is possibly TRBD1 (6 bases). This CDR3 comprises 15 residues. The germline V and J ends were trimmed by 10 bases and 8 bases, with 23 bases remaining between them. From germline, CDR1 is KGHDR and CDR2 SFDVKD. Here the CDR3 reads CATRGSGPYSDEQFF. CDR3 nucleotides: TGTGCCACAAGGGGGTCGGGACCGTATTCCGATGAGCAGTTCTTC.

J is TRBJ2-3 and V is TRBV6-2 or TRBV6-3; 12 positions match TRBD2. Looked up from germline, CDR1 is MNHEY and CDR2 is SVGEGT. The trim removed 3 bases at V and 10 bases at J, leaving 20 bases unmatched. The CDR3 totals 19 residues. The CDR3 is CASSYRLAGLAGRFVAQYF. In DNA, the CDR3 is TGTGCCAGCAGTTATCGCTTAGCCGGACTAGCGGGGCGTTTTGTTGCGCAGTATTTT.

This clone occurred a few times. DNA of the CDR3: TGTGCCAGCCACCCCCCGGGGGGTGGTCAGCCCCAGCATTTT. Amino acids: CASHPPGGGQPQHF. V is TRBV28 and J is TRBJ1-5, with D tentatively TRBD1 (5 bases). Germline CDR1 and CDR2: MDHEN and SYDVKM. CDR3 length equals 14 residues. V was shortened by 8 bases and J by 6 bases, with 17 bases between the two germline ends.